Listed here are 29 T cell receptor beta chains from one sample, sequenced in a study of CXCR3-negative and CXCR3-positive naive CD8 T cells (dated by TCRdb to about 2019). For sequencing, a NextSeq 550 was employed. The Human TCR Profiling Kit (MiLaboratory) was used to prepare UMI-labeled 5' RACE TRB cDNA libraries. Each CDR3 protein sequence appears as one entry after TCRdb reprocessed the reads, and no DNA is included. The table for this sample shows about 60,000 distinct CDR3 sequences. Approximately 0.8% of the sample belongs to the ten largest clones. What the research found in general, with its limitations: Compared with CXCR3-negative naive cells, CXCR3-positive naive cells had TRB CDR3s with higher hydrophobicity (lower Kidera factor 4), lower energy, and higher strength and volume indices.

Their antigens are not known. The sequenced sample was naive CXCR3+ CD8+ T cells from blood. In the paper's terms, the cell subset or site label means: CD45RO-CCR7+CD27+CD95- naive CD8+ T cells expressing CXCR3 (TNR3+). The origin of the receptors is a human donor in good health. Some clones in this sample may be carry-over from other donors' samples.

This chain joins TRBV6-6 and TRBJ2-3; there is no DNA to check the TCRdb D call of TRBD1. Germline loops: CDR1 MNHNY, CDR2 SVGAGI (reference sequence). CDR3 length equals 15 residues. The CDR3 here is CASSYPDSSGDTQYF.

This chain connects TRBV10-3 to TRBJ2-7. The CDR3 is 16 residues long. Germline-derived CDR1 and CDR2 are ENHRY and SYGVKD. The CDR3 sequence: CAISETSGPTSYEQYF.

The rearrangement joins TRBV5-6 to TRBJ1-1. The CDR3 has 14 amino acids. Per germline, CDR1 SGHDT and CDR2 YYEEEE. The CDR3 spells CASSLGVRPTEAFF.

This chain's CDR3 is CASSQDALVYEQYF. The genes are TRBV4-2 and TRBJ2-7; TCRdb gives TRBD2 as the D gene, but with no DNA this cannot be confirmed. The CDR3 runs to 14 residues. In germline, CDR1 is LGHNA, CDR2 YNFKEQ.

The chain links TRBV5-1 to TRBJ2-7; TCRdb gives TRBD1 as the D gene, but with no DNA this cannot be confirmed. CDR1 is SGHRS and CDR2 is YFSETQ in the germline V gene. The length of the CDR3 is 16 residues. The CDR3 here is CASSFPHGARGHEQYF. Full variable domain (outside the CDR3, taken from reference TRBV5-1 and TRBJ2-7): KAGVTQTPRYLIKTRGQQVTLSCSPISGHRSVSWYQQTPGQGLQFLFEYFSETQRNKGNFPGRFSGRQFSNSRSEMNVSTLELGDSALYLCASSFPHGARGHEQYFGPGTRLTVT.

The chain joins TRBV7-2 to TRBJ1-1. The V gene's germline CDR1 is SGHTA and CDR2 FQGNSA. The CDR3 is made up of 16 amino acids. CDR3 loop: CASSFTPSVGDTEAFF.

The chain couples TRBV3-1 to TRBJ2-2; there is no DNA to check the TCRdb D call of TRBD1. The germline CDR1 and CDR2 sequences are LGHDT and YNNKEL (reference sequence). The CDR3 has 19 amino acids. CDR3 in amino acids: CASSLTYKGMVTPTGELFF.

This chain links TRBV12-2 with TRBJ2-7; TCRdb's D call, TRBD2, is unchecked because there is no DNA. TRBV12-2 is flagged as a pseudogene. The CDR3 is 14 amino acids. CDR3: CASRHAEVDDEQYF.

The V and J genes are TRBV7-8 and TRBJ2-3; TCRdb's assignment of TRBD1 cannot be checked, as there is no DNA. Germline V gene data show CDR1 as SGHVS and CDR2 as FQNEAQ. This CDR3 contains 15 residues. CDR3 sequence: CASSSRVRDTDTQYF.

The CDR3 here is CASSPAVQDTQYF. This chain uses TRBV4-3 with TRBJ2-3. CDR3 length equals 13 residues. Per germline, CDR1 LGHNA and CDR2 YSLEER.

This chain connects TRBV7-3 to TRBJ2-1; without DNA, the TCRdb call of TRBD2 cannot be checked. The germline V gene has CDR1 SGHTA and CDR2 FQGTGA. This CDR3 has 16 residues. The chain's CDR3 is CASSLEAAGTFNEQFF. The full variable domain, completed using reference TRBV7-3 and TRBJ2-1, is GAGVSQTPSNKVTEKGKYVELRCDPISGHTALYWYRQSLGQGPEFLIYFQGTGAADDSGLPNDRFFAVRPEGSVSTLKIQRTERGDSAVYLCASSLEAAGTFNEQFFGPGTRLTVL.

The chain recombines TRBV11-2 with TRBJ2-7; TCRdb picks TRBD2, but there is no DNA to check that call. The CDR3 sequence is 18 residues long. Per germline, CDR1 SGHAT and CDR2 FQNNGV. CDR3 amino acids: CASSLGRLAGPKSYEQYF.

CDR3 protein: CATSLGGASWTEAFF. The rearrangement joins TRBV15 to TRBJ1-1. The CDR3 sequence is 15 residues long. CDR1 is LNHNV, CDR2 YYDKDF, per germline (reference sequence).

This sequence joins TRBV6-2 or TRBV6-3 and TRBJ2-1. Germline assignment: CDR1 MNHEY and CDR2 SVGEGT. The CDR3 runs to 11 residues. The CDR3 spells CASIRGREQFF.

The chain links TRBV6-5 to TRBJ2-7. The CDR3 spans 14 residues. CDR1 is MNHEY, CDR2 SVGAGI, per germline. CDR3 region: CASSYEGSSYEQYF.

The chain couples TRBV12-3 or TRBV12-4 to TRBJ1-1; TCRdb reports TRBD1, a call that lacks DNA to check it against. The CDR3 has 14 residues. This CDR3 reads CASSPGGRYTEAFF.

This sequence joins TRBV12-3 or TRBV12-4 and TRBJ1-3; TCRdb selects TRBD1, and the lack of DNA leaves this call unchecked. The CDR3 totals 15 residues. CDR3 loop: CASSRTGDGGNTIYF.

This sequence joins TRBV7-9 and TRBJ2-7. Germline V gene sequence: CDR1 SEHNR, CDR2 FQNEAQ (reference sequence). This CDR3 is built from 13 residues. CDR3 in amino acids: CASSLYSEPEQYF.

The chain couples TRBV6-5 to TRBJ2-7; TCRdb lists TRBD1, though no DNA is available to test this call. The CDR3 has 16 amino acids. Germline V gives CDR1 MNHEY, CDR2 SVGAGI. CDR3 sequence: CASSYRGPVGGYEQYF.

The chain carries TRBV7-9 and TRBJ1-1; TCRdb returns TRBD1, unconfirmable since there is no DNA. Germline assignment: CDR1 SEHNR and CDR2 FQNEAQ (reference sequence). This CDR3 contains 13 residues. CDR3 sequence reads: CASSYPQGVEAFF.

CDR3 loop: CASSIWGVDYNEQFF. The chain has TRBV19 and TRBJ2-1; absent DNA, TCRdb's TRBD1 call cannot be checked. This CDR3 has 15 residues. The germline gives CDR1 LNHDA, CDR2 SQIVND (reference sequence). Full variable domain (rest looked up from reference TRBV19 and TRBJ2-1): DGGITQSPKYLFRKEGQNVTLSCEQNLNHDAMYWYRQDPGQGLRLIYYSQIVNDFQKGDIAEGYSVSREKKESFPLTVTSAQKNPTAFYLCASSIWGVDYNEQFFGPGTRLTVL.

This chain uses TRBV20-1 with TRBJ2-7; TCRdb designates TRBD2, a call that cannot be tested without DNA. This CDR3 is 13 amino acids long. Germline V CDR1 and CDR2: DFQATT, SNEGSKA (reference sequence). This chain's CDR3 is CSARAAGKYEQYF.

J is TRBJ1-2 and V is TRBV6-2 or TRBV6-3. Germline V gene sequence: CDR1 MNHEY, CDR2 SVGEGT. The CDR3 consists of 13 residues. The CDR3 spells CANRPAMGFGYTF.

This chain connects TRBV4-3 to TRBJ2-1; TCRdb's D call, TRBD1, is unchecked because there is no DNA. Germline V gene lookup returns CDR1 LGHNA and CDR2 YSLEER. This CDR3 spans 15 amino acids. This chain's CDR3 is CASSHSGGKYNEQFF.

The rearrangement uses TRBV3-1 and TRBJ2-6; no DNA is available, so the TRBD1 call from TCRdb remains unchecked. Germline V gene data show CDR1 as LGHDT and CDR2 as YNNKEL (reference sequence). The CDR3 length is 14 residues. The CDR3 loop reads CASSPLIEPNVLTF.

This chain connects TRBV27 to TRBJ2-7; TCRdb indicates TRBD1, and absent DNA this call remains unverified. CDR1 is MNHEY, CDR2 SMNVEV, per germline (reference sequence). CDR3 length equals 16 residues. The CDR3 reads CASREIGQGITYEQYF.

The chain carries TRBV3-1 and TRBJ2-7; TCRdb indicates TRBD1, and absent DNA this call remains unverified. The CDR3 loop spans 15 amino acids. Germline V gene data show CDR1 as LGHDT and CDR2 as YNNKEL (reference sequence). This chain's CDR3 is CASRSPSDPQDEQYF.

The chain's CDR3 is CASSLSLRGSKNIQYF. V gene TRBV7-9 combines with J gene TRBJ2-4; absent DNA, TCRdb's TRBD1 call cannot be checked. The CDR3 runs to 16 residues. CDR1 is SEHNR, CDR2 FQNEAQ, per germline (reference sequence).

V gene TRBV29-1 combines with J gene TRBJ2-7. This CDR3 contains 12 residues. Germline V gene lookup returns CDR1 SQVTM and CDR2 ANQGSEA. The CDR3 loop is CSVGGGSYEQYF.